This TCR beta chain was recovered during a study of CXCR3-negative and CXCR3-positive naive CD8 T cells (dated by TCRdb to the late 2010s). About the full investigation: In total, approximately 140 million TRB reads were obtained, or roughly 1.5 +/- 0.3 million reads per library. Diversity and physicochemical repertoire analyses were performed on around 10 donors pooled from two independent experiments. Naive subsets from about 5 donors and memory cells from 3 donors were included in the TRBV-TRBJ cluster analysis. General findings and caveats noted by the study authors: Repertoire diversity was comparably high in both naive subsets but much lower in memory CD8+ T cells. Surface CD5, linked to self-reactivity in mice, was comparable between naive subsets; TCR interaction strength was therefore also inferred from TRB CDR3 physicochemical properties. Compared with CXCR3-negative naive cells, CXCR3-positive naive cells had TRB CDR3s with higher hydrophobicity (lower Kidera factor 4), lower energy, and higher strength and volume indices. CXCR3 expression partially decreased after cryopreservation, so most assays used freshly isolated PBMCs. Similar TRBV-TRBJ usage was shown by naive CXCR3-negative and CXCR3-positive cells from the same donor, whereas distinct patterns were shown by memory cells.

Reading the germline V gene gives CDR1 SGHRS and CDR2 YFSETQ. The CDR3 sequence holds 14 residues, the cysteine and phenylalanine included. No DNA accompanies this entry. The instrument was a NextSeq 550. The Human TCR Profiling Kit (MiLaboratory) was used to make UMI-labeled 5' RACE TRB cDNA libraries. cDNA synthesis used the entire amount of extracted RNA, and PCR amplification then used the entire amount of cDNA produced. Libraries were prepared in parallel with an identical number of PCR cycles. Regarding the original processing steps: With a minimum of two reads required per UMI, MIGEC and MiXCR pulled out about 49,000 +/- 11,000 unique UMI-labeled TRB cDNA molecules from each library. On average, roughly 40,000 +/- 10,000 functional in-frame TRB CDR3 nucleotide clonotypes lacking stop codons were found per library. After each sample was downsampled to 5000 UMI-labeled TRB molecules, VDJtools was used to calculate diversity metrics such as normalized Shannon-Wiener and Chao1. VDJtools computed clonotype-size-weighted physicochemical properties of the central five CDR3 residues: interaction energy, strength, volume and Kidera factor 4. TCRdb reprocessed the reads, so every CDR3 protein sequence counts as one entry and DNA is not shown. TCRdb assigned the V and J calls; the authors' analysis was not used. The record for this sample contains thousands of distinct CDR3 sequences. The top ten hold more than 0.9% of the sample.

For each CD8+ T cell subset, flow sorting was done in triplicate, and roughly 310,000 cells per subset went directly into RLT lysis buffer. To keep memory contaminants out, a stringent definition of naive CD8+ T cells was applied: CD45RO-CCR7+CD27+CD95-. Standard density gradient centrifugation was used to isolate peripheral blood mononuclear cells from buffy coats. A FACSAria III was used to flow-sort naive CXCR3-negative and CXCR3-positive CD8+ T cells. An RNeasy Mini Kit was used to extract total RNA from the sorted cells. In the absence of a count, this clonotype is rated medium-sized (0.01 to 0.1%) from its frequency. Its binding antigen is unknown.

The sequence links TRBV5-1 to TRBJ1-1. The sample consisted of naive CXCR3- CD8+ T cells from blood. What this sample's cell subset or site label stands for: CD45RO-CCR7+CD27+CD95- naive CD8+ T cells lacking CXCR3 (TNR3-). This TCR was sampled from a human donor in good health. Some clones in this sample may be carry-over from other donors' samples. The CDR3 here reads CASSSAAGDTEAFF.